What follows are 21 T cell receptor beta chains derived from one specimen sequenced in a study of response to subunit inactivated influenza vaccine. TCRdb recomputed calls from the RT-PCR reads with MiXCR, one row per CDR3 protein. The sample lists more than 450,000 distinct CDR3 sequences; about 11% were seen once. The sample was also reused in another study, on T cells expressing NK-cell markers. That study reports: The TCR beta cDNA came from 5'RACE template switching with UMIs.

This specimen consisted of PBMCs from blood, obtained on the day of vaccination. These receptor sequences come from a man aged 50-59 years who received an inactivated influenza vaccine.

This CDR3 reads CAWTGLLGEQFF. DNA of the CDR3: TGTGCCTGGACTGGACTACTTGGTGAGCAGTTCTTC. The gene calls are TRBV30 and TRBJ2-1; possibly TRBD2 for D (6 bases). V was pared by 4 bases and J by 9 bases, with 13 bases between. Germline assignment: CDR1 GTSNPN and CDR2 SVGIG (reference sequence). The CDR3 covers 12 residues.

Ten or more counts support this clonotype. This chain connects TRBV20-1 to TRBJ2-5, with a possible D match to TRBD2 (6 bases). The CDR3 totals 15 residues. CDR1 is DFQATT and CDR2 is SNEGSKA in the germline V gene (reference sequence). Between the trimmed V and J ends, which lost 1 base and 0 bases, there was a span of 12 bases. CDR3 in amino acids: CSARGNWRDQETQYF. The CDR3 DNA reads TGCAGTGCTAGAGGGAATTGGAGGGACCAAGAGACCCAGTACTTC.

V and J are TRBV12-3 or TRBV12-4 and TRBJ2-1, with TRBD1 matching 9 bases. The CDR3 runs 15 residues. Germline trimming cut 6 bases from V and 4 bases from J; bases unmatched to any gene: 7. The CDR3 sequence is CASRFRQGGYNEQFF. The DNA for the CDR3 is TGTGCCAGCAGATTCAGACAGGGGGGATACAATGAGCAGTTCTTC.

This clonotype was detected ten times or more. V and J are TRBV12-3 or TRBV12-4 and TRBJ2-1, with TRBD2 identical over 9 bases. Unmatched junction bases numbered 2, after V lost 4 bases and J lost 7 bases. CDR3 length equals 13 residues. The CDR3 protein is CASSSLAGNEQFF. DNA of the CDR3: TGTGCCAGCAGTTCCCTAGCGGGAAATGAGCAGTTCTTC.

The chain uses TRBV28 and TRBJ2-7; no clear D. The germline V gene encodes CDR1 MDHEN and CDR2 SYDVKM. Between the trimmed V and J ends, which lost 6 bases and 2 bases, there was a span of 14 bases. The CDR3 loop spans 14 amino acids. The CDR3 loop reads CASRETWATYEQYF. CDR3 nucleotides: TGTGCCAGCAGGGAGACATGGGCTACCTACGAGCAGTACTTC.

CDR3 sequence reads: CASSGGRVRGETQYF. The CDR3 bases are TGTGCCAGCAGCGGAGGGAGGGTCCGCGGCGAGACCCAGTACTTC. The chain combines TRBV9 with TRBJ2-5, with TRBD2 matching over 7 bases. The CDR3 sequence is 15 residues long. The germline gives CDR1 SGDLS, CDR2 YYNGEE. V trimming: 3 bases; J trimming: 5 bases; junction bases outside the gene matches: 10.

This clonotype occurred a few times. The V and J genes are TRBV19 and TRBJ2-6, with D uncertain. Germline V gives CDR1 LNHDA, CDR2 SQIVND (reference sequence). The CDR3 consists of 15 residues. V dropped 3 bases and J dropped 1 base, with 7 bases sitting between them. The CDR3 region is CASSIPGSGANVLTF. CDR3 coding DNA: TGTGCCAGTAGTATTCCCGGGTCTGGGGCCAACGTCCTGACTTTC.

There are a few counts of this clonotype. The J gene is TRBJ2-1, the V gene TRBV30; the D gene is possibly TRBD2 (6 bases). The V end was cut by 0 bases, the J end by 2 bases, with 11 bases between. The length of the CDR3 is 15 residues. Germline CDR1 and CDR2: GTSNPN and SVGIG (reference sequence). CDR3 sequence reads: CAWSVGSGAYNEQFF. Written as DNA, the CDR3 is TGTGCCTGGAGTGTGGGTAGCGGAGCCTACAATGAGCAGTTCTTC.

This clonotype has a handful of counts. The chain couples TRBV29-1 to TRBJ2-1; 8 bases fit TRBD2. Trimming cost V 4 bases and J 4 bases; bases outside gene matches: 6. The length of the CDR3 is 14 residues. CDR1 is SQVTM, CDR2 ANQGSEA, per germline. The CDR3 spells CSVGGLAGYNEQFF. The CDR3 DNA is TGCAGCGTTGGTGGGCTAGCGGGTTACAATGAGCAGTTCTTC.

The chain combines TRBV10-2 with TRBJ2-4; D call uncertain. V shed 8 bases and J shed 5 bases, with 4 bases lying between them. Germline-derived CDR1 and CDR2 are WSHSY and SAAADI. The CDR3 consists of 10 residues. CDR3 loop: CASGQNIQYF. In DNA form, the CDR3 reads TGCGCCAGCGGCCAAAACATTCAGTACTTC.

This clonotype was observed many times. This chain links TRBV10-3 with TRBJ2-3, with TRBD1 matching 9 bases. The CDR3 runs to 14 residues. Germline V gene sequence: CDR1 ENHRY, CDR2 SYGVKD. In DNA, the CDR3 is TGTGCTTCCTCTGGACAGGGGCGAGCAGATACGCAGTATTTT. Translating gives CASSGQGRADTQYF.

The genes are TRBV7-9 and TRBJ2-7; 8 nucleotides agree with TRBD1. Germline values: CDR1 SEHNR, CDR2 FQNEAQ (reference sequence). This CDR3 is 16 amino acids long. Trimming cost V 6 bases and J 5 bases; bases outside gene matches: 15. CDR3 coding DNA: TGTGCCAGCAGTCAGACGCGCTGGCAGGGGGCGGACGAGCAGTACTTC. Its translation: CASSQTRWQGADEQYF.

This clonotype was seen more than once but under ten times. The gene calls are TRBV30 and TRBJ2-7; 7 nucleotides align to TRBD2. Germline CDR1 and CDR2: GTSNPN and SVGIG (reference sequence). After removal of 5 bases from V and 2 bases from J, the junction contained 6 bases not matched to a gene. The CDR3 extends over 13 amino acids. The DNA of the CDR3 is TGTGCCTGGGGGGGGGTAATTCCCTACGAGCAGTACTTC. It translates to CAWGGVIPYEQYF.

This clonotype was seen a few times. This chain connects TRBV10-3 to TRBJ1-1; TRBD1 is a possible D gene (5 bases). The V end was cut by 10 bases, the J end by 1 base, with 16 bases between. CDR1 is ENHRY, CDR2 SYGVKD, per germline. The CDR3 loop spans 14 amino acids. CDR3 sequence reads: CASGLTEKNTEAFF. The CDR3 DNA follows: TGTGCCAGCGGGCTGACAGAGAAGAACACTGAAGCTTTCTTT.

V is TRBV6-1 and J is TRBJ1-3, with 7 nucleotides matching TRBD1. The germline CDR1 and CDR2 sequences are MNHNS and SASEGT. The length of the CDR3 is 16 residues. Germline trimming cut 6 bases from V and 0 bases from J; bases unmatched to any gene: 8. In DNA form, the CDR3 reads TGTGCCAGCAGCACCACAGGGGCCTACTCTGGAAACACCATATATTTT. It encodes CASSTTGAYSGNTIYF.

This clonotype was observed a few times. The rearrangement joins TRBV7-3 to TRBJ1-1; 7 bases are shared with TRBD1. Unmatched junction bases numbered 12, after V lost 5 bases and J lost 3 bases. The CDR3 has 16 amino acids. In germline, CDR1 is SGHTA, CDR2 FQGTGA. In nucleotides, the CDR3 is TGTGCCAGCAGCCCTACGTACAGGGGAAAGCACACTGAAGCTTTCTTT. This encodes CASSPTYRGKHTEAFF. Full variable domain (rest looked up from reference TRBV7-3 and TRBJ1-1): GAGVSQTPSNKVTEKGKYVELRCDPISGHTALYWYRQSLGQGPEFLIYFQGTGAADDSGLPNDRFFAVRPEGSVSTLKIQRTERGDSAVYLCASSPTYRGKHTEAFFGQGTRLTVV.

There are a few counts of this clonotype. This rearrangement joins TRBV27 to TRBJ2-1, with 9 positions matching TRBD2. The CDR3 spans 15 residues. Germline V gene sequence: CDR1 MNHEY, CDR2 SMNVEV (reference sequence). V shed 5 bases and J 9 bases; nucleotides not matched to a gene: 11. The CDR3 protein is CASSVVAGVGSEQFF. The CDR3 DNA sequence: TGTGCCAGCAGTGTGGTAGCGGGGGTGGGGTCTGAGCAGTTCTTC.

The chain carries TRBV20-1 and TRBJ2-7; 10 nucleotides agree with TRBD2. Trimming took 0 bases from V and 7 from J; bases not matched to a gene: 12. There are 16 residues in the CDR3. Germline V gives CDR1 DFQATT, CDR2 SNEGSKA (reference sequence). The CDR3 region has the DNA TGCAGTGCTAGAGATAGTGGGCTAGCGGGAGAAGGTGAGCAGTACTTC. Translating it yields CSARDSGLAGEGEQYF.

The chain is built from TRBV15 and TRBJ2-1, with D unclear. The CDR3 is 14 amino acids. Germline-derived CDR1 and CDR2 are LNHNV and YYDKDF (reference sequence). Trimming took off 0 bases at V and 4 bases at J, with 7 bases between the two ends. CDR3 amino acids: CATSRDKDYNEQFF. CDR3 sequence (DNA): TGTGCCACCAGCAGAGATAAAGATTACAATGAGCAGTTCTTC.

The rearrangement links TRBV20-1 to TRBJ1-1; no clear D gene. CDR3 length equals 14 residues. V lost 3 bases to trimming and J lost 1 base, with 12 bases between them. Germline V gene lookup returns CDR1 DFQATT and CDR2 SNEGSKA (reference sequence). Here the CDR3 reads CSASSRQSNTEAFF. DNA for the CDR3: TGCAGTGCTAGTAGTAGGCAGTCGAACACTGAAGCTTTCTTT.

This rearrangement joins TRBV4-3 to TRBJ2-2; D gene unclear. The CDR3 runs to 14 residues. Germline V gives CDR1 LGHNA, CDR2 YSLEER. Trimming took off 6 bases at V and 3 bases at J, with 11 bases between the two ends. CDR3 DNA sequence: TGCGCCAGCAGGGATTTTGTCGACACCGGGGAGCTGTTTTTT. Translated, it gives CASRDFVDTGELFF.